The clone carrying this T cell receptor beta chain occurred many times. Its antigen is still unknown. The data are from a study of early T cells in non-severe SARS-CoV-2 infection. Across the study: Bulk RNA taken from unsorted whole blood was sequenced, leaving chains unpaired.

Points from the study as a whole: Matching results from VDJdb favored anti-spike CD8 responses, leaving private and CD4 specificities undetected.

V lost 4 bases to trimming and J lost 0 bases, with 15 bases between them. In germline, CDR1 is LNHNV, CDR2 YYDKDF (reference sequence). The CDR3 is made up of 16 amino acids. Unique molecular identifiers were added to individual cDNA molecules. From the 5' RACE reads, TCRdb called clonotypes with MiXCR, one entry per CDR3 protein. The sample consists of almost 30,000 distinct CDR3 sequences, about 6% of them appearing once. The material sequenced was whole blood. The source is an adult who was a healthcare worker with PCR-confirmed SARS-CoV-2 infection or an uninfected control (not recorded which). The J gene is TRBJ1-1, the V gene TRBV15, with a tentative D call TRBD1 (6 bases). The CDR3 sequence: CATSKPPGTMNTEAFF. The CDR3 bases are TGTGCCACCAGCAAGCCCCCCGGGACAATGAACACTGAAGCTTTCTTT.